The next 32 T cell receptor beta chains were all read from a single sample in a study of T-cell memory formation after mild COVID-19 (dated by TCRdb to the early 2020s). Receptor amplification or capture employed 5' RACE. Sequencing was performed on an Illumina NovaSeq 6000. Using fastp at Q25 and MiXCR, TCRdb reprocessed the public reads and kept productive beta chains. Rows with a matching CDR3 protein are joined into one entry that keeps the most common DNA and genes. This sample has fewer than 400,000 distinct CDR3 sequences in its table, and approximately 15% of those were observed once. The ten most abundant clones make up 20% to 25% of the sample. Material: PBMCs or a T cell subset sorted from them (not recorded which). The receptors here all came from a man aged 18 to 29 who had mild COVID-19 (a few samples of this study predate the infection). The sample titles of this study are shuffled in the database, so cell type and time point are left out; the donor was told from shared clones.

In this sample, this clonotype turned up a few times. J is TRBJ1-5 and V is TRBV7-2; TRBD1 aligns across 8 bases. Germline lookup yields CDR1 SGHTA and CDR2 FQGNSA. This CDR3 is built from 17 residues. The V segment lost 1 base and the J segment 6 bases; nucleotides outside the gene matches: 11. CDR3 in DNA: TGTGCCAGCAGCTTAGGTTCTTCGGCAGGGGGCAGTCAGCCCCAGCATTTT. The encoded protein is CASSLGSSAGGSQPQHF.

Details on this clonotype: The junction departs from the called germline gene at one end, perhaps through a read error. The chain has TRBV7-9 and TRBJ2-5; tentatively, D is TRBD1 or TRBD2 (5 bases each). The germline gives CDR1 SEHNR, CDR2 FQNEAQ (reference sequence). This CDR3 contains 14 residues. CDR3 DNA sequence: TGTGCCAGCAGCACGAGTGAAGCCGGGGCCCTAGTGGACTTC. This translates into CASSTSEAGALVDF.

The V gene is TRBV4-1, the J gene TRBJ1-1, with 9 nucleotides matching TRBD1. Germline CDR1 reads MGHRA; CDR2 reads YSYEKL. With V trimmed by 3 bases and J by 4 bases, 3 bases remained unmatched. The CDR3 is 14 residues long. The CDR3 loop reads CASSHGQGSTEAFF. For the CDR3, the DNA is TGCGCCAGCAGCCACGGACAGGGGAGCACTGAAGCTTTCTTT.

The rearrangement joins TRBV5-1 to TRBJ1-2; D ambiguous. This CDR3 has 14 residues. Trimming pared 5 bases from V and 3 bases from J, leaving 14 bases between. Germline assignment: CDR1 SGHRS and CDR2 YFSETQ. DNA for the CDR3: TGCGCCAGCAGTTCAAAGGGATCCGACTATGGCTACACCTTC. This codes for CASSSKGSDYGYTF.

The gene calls are TRBV5-5 and TRBJ2-2; D gene uncertain. The CDR3 spans 13 residues. Trimming took 6 bases from V and 4 from J, leaving 10 bases between them. Germline V gene lookup returns CDR1 SGHKS and CDR2 YYEKEE (reference sequence). The CDR3 loop is CASTNTVTGELFF. CDR3 nucleotide sequence: TGTGCCAGCACCAATACAGTCACCGGGGAGCTGTTTTTT.

The V gene is TRBV10-2, the J gene TRBJ2-5; 12 bases agree with TRBD2. V shed 2 bases and J 5 bases; nucleotides not matched to a gene: 6. The germline gives CDR1 WSHSY, CDR2 SAAADI. This CDR3 comprises 16 residues. The CDR3 loop reads CASSESLAGGRETQYF. The CDR3 coding sequence is TGCGCCAGCAGTGAGAGTCTAGCGGGGGGGAGGGAGACCCAGTACTTC.

The chain carries TRBV7-9 and TRBJ2-3, with D possibly matching TRBD2 (5 bases). V was shortened by 5 bases and J by 0 bases, with 12 bases between the two germline ends. CDR3 length equals 15 residues. Germline CDR1 and CDR2: SEHNR and FQNEAQ (reference sequence). This CDR3 reads CASSPGVSSTDTQYF. Here the CDR3 DNA reads TGTGCCAGCAGCCCCGGGGTGTCTAGCACAGATACGCAGTATTTT.

This clonotype was detected a few times. The chain uses TRBV12-3 or TRBV12-4 and TRBJ2-7; 11 nucleotides match TRBD1. The CDR3 has 15 residues. J lost 4 bases, V lost 6 bases, and 8 bases had no gene match. In nucleotides, the CDR3 is TGTGCCAGCAGCCCGGGACAGGGGGTCGGATACGAGCAGTACGTC. This gives the protein CASSPGQGVGYEQYV.

The gene calls are TRBV7-2 and TRBJ2-1, with D perhaps being TRBD1 or TRBD2 (5 bases each). Germline lookup yields CDR1 SGHTA and CDR2 FQGNSA. V was shortened by 4 bases and J by 3 bases, with 16 bases between the two germline ends. This CDR3 comprises 16 residues. CDR3 sequence: CASSSGQGRGYNEQFF. CDR3 DNA: TGTGCCAGCAGCTCCGGTCAGGGACGAGGCTACAATGAGCAGTTCTTC.

This clonotype has a count of ten or more. This chain joins TRBV5-1 and TRBJ2-7; 9 nucleotides agree with TRBD1. The junction had 12 bases not matched to a gene; V was cut back by 4 bases and J by 7 bases. Germline assignment: CDR1 SGHRS and CDR2 YFSETQ. CDR3 size: 15 residues. The CDR3 DNA follows: TGCGCCAGCAGCCCGGGACAGGGTTTTTCTGGAGAGCAGTACTTC. Its protein is CASSPGQGFSGEQYF.

The V gene is TRBV18, the J gene TRBJ2-5; D ambiguous. In germline, CDR1 is KGHSH, CDR2 LQKENI. This CDR3 is built from 13 residues. The ends were cut back, 2 bases at V and 1 base at J, with 5 bases in the middle. This CDR3 is CASSPTVQETQYF. The CDR3 DNA reads TGTGCCAGCTCACCAACCGTCCAAGAGACCCAGTACTTC.

This clonotype was counted a few times. The chain recombines TRBV4-2 with TRBJ2-1; D is undetermined. The V and J ends lost 1 base and 4 bases respectively, with 8 bases between them. Germline CDR1 LGHNA, CDR2 YNFKEQ. The CDR3 runs to 14 residues. The DNA for the CDR3 is TGTGCCAGCAGCCAAGGCGGTACTTACAATGAGCAGTTCTTC. Translated: CASSQGGTYNEQFF.

The chain employs TRBV7-9 and TRBJ1-3; the match to TRBD1 covers 7 bases. This CDR3 has 13 residues. Germline loops: CDR1 SEHNR, CDR2 FQNEAQ (reference sequence). V gave up 10 bases and J gave up 6 bases; unmatched junction bases: 9. This chain's CDR3 is CATRTGGENTIYF. The CDR3 coding sequence is TGTGCCACCAGGACAGGCGGCGAAAACACCATATATTTT.

The chain uses TRBV7-9 and TRBJ1-4; tentative D call: TRBD1 (5 bases). CDR1 is SEHNR, CDR2 FQNEAQ, per germline (reference sequence). The V end was cut by 5 bases, the J end by 5 bases, with 12 bases between. This CDR3 spans 14 amino acids. The CDR3 sequence is CASSESWGNEKLFF. The DNA for the CDR3 is TGTGCCAGCAGCGAAAGTTGGGGGAATGAAAAACTGTTTTTT.

There are a few counts of this clonotype. The chain links TRBV3-1 to TRBJ2-3; 10 bases fit TRBD2. V lost 2 bases, J lost 2 bases, and 7 bases stayed unmatched. Germline CDR1 reads LGHDT; CDR2 reads YNNKEL (reference sequence). The CDR3 length is 17 residues. CDR3 DNA: TGTGCCAGCAGCCAAAGGCTAGCGGGGGCATACACAGATACGCAGTATTTT. This translates into CASSQRLAGAYTDTQYF.

V and J are TRBV12-3 or TRBV12-4 and TRBJ2-7, with D possibly called TRBD1 or TRBD2 (6 bases each). V dropped 7 bases and J dropped 0 bases, with 25 bases sitting between them. CDR3 length: 18 amino acids. Here the CDR3 DNA reads TGTGCCAGCACCACTGACTCCGGGGGCCCAAATACCTCCTACGAGCAGTACTTC. This encodes CASTTDSGGPNTSYEQYF.

V and J are TRBV20-1 and TRBJ2-5, with 7 positions matching TRBD1. This CDR3 comprises 14 residues. Germline CDR1 and CDR2: DFQATT and SNEGSKA (reference sequence). The V gene end was trimmed by 1 base and the J gene end by 3 bases; junction bases not matched to a gene: 5. The CDR3 DNA sequence: TGCAGTGCTAGAGGCGAGACAGGGAAAGAGACCCAGTACTTC. Its translation: CSARGETGKETQYF.

The chain carries TRBV5-6 and TRBJ2-1; the D is unclear. The CDR3 totals 13 residues. With 2 bases removed from V and 10 bases from J, the gap between germline ends came to 13 bases. Per germline, CDR1 SGHDT and CDR2 YYEEEE. Here the CDR3 reads CASSFGRATEQFF. DNA of the CDR3: TGTGCCAGCAGCTTTGGTCGGGCTACCGAGCAGTTCTTC.

The chain links TRBV12-3 or TRBV12-4 to TRBJ1-5, with unresolved D. The CDR3 runs to 12 residues. Trimming took 3 bases from V and 9 from J, leaving 9 bases between them. The CDR3 DNA sequence: TGTGCCAGCAGTTTGGTGCGAGTGCCCCAGCATTTT. This codes for CASSLVRVPQHF.

This clonotype appeared a few times. The chain is built from TRBV27 and TRBJ2-3; TRBD1 matches 8 bases. The CDR3 has 16 amino acids. V dropped 5 bases and J dropped 3; count of bases not matched to a gene: 10. Looked up from germline, CDR1 is MNHEY and CDR2 is SMNVEV (reference sequence). The CDR3: CASSIFGTGRTDTQYF. The CDR3 DNA sequence: TGTGCCAGCAGTATTTTCGGGACAGGACGGACAGATACGCAGTATTTT.

V is TRBV19 and J is TRBJ2-1; D ambiguous. The CDR3 is made up of 17 amino acids. Germline V gene sequence: CDR1 LNHDA, CDR2 SQIVND (reference sequence). V gave up 3 bases and J gave up 3 bases, with 18 bases separating them. As DNA, the CDR3 is TGTGCCAGTAGTATCCCTCCTGGACGAGGTTACTACAATGAGCAGTTCTTC. Protein: CASSIPPGRGYYNEQFF. The full variable domain, its missing parts supplied by reference TRBV19 and TRBJ2-1, is DGGITQSPKYLFRKEGQNVTLSCEQNLNHDAMYWYRQDPGQGLRLIYYSQIVNDFQKGDIAEGYSVSREKKESFPLTVTSAQKNPTAFYLCASSIPPGRGYYNEQFFGPGTRLTVL.

This sequence joins TRBV5-5 and TRBJ1-6; D is unclear. Germline lookup yields CDR1 SGHKS and CDR2 YYEKEE (reference sequence). V lost 5 bases to trimming and J lost 3 bases, with 9 bases between them. This CDR3 has 14 residues. Here the CDR3 DNA reads TGTGCCAGCAGAGTGTCGGTCTATAATTCACCCCTCCACTTT. Amino acid sequence: CASRVSVYNSPLHF. Combining the CDR3 with reference TRBV5-5 and TRBJ1-6 gives the whole variable domain DAGVTQSPTHLIKTRGQQVTLRCSPISGHKSVSWYQQVLGQGPQFIFQYYEKEERGRGNFPDRFSARQFPNYSSELNVNALLLGDSALYLCASRVSVYNSPLHFGNGTRLTVT.

The V call is TRBV5-1, the J call TRBJ1-1, with 8 bases identical to TRBD1. Germline loops: CDR1 SGHRS, CDR2 YFSETQ. This CDR3 spans 17 amino acids. The junction had 11 bases not matched to a gene; V was cut back by 0 bases and J by 4 bases. The CDR3 reads CASSLGVRGLGITEAFF. In nucleotides, the CDR3 is TGCGCCAGCAGCTTGGGAGTCAGGGGGCTTGGGATCACTGAAGCTTTCTTT.

This sequence joins TRBV21-1 and TRBJ2-7. TRBV21-1 is flagged as a pseudogene. The CDR3 length is 13 residues. The CDR3 DNA is TGTGCCAGCCAGACAATTGCTACCTACGAGCAGTACTTC. Encoded protein: CASQTIATYEQYF.

The rearrangement uses TRBV3-1 and TRBJ1-1; no clear D. Germline CDR1 LGHDT, CDR2 YNNKEL (reference sequence). This CDR3 spans 12 amino acids. V lost 6 bases and J 0 bases, leaving 5 bases between the germline ends. The CDR3 DNA reads TGTGCCAGCAGTCGGATGAACACTGAAGCTTTCTTT. Translated, it gives CASSRMNTEAFF. The full variable domain, completed using reference TRBV3-1 and TRBJ1-1, is DTAVSQTPKYLVTQMGNDKSIKCEQNLGHDTMYWYKQDSKKFLKIMFSYNNKELIINETVPNRFSPKSPDKAHLNLHINSLELGDSAVYFCASSRMNTEAFFGQGTRLTVV.

As regards this clonotype: The junction differs from germline at one of its ends, possibly a read error. The chain combines TRBV12-3 or TRBV12-4 with TRBJ2-1; tentatively, D is TRBD1 or TRBD2 (6 bases each). The CDR3 extends over 14 amino acids. DNA for the CDR3: TGTGCCAGCAGTCTAGCGTGGGGGCCAACCGAGCAGTTCTTC. Protein sequence: CASSLAWGPTEQFF.

The gene calls are TRBV7-9 and TRBJ1-2; D is uncertain. CDR3 length: 13 residues. From germline, CDR1 is SEHNR and CDR2 FQNEAQ (reference sequence). Trimming removed 1 base from V and 7 bases from J, with 10 bases in between. The CDR3: CASSLEVVLGYTF. The CDR3 DNA sequence: TGTGCCAGCAGCTTAGAAGTGGTGCTTGGCTACACCTTC.

This rearrangement joins TRBV29-1 to TRBJ2-7; D gene ambiguous. CDR3 length: 11 amino acids. Trimming removed 4 bases from V and 1 base from J, with 5 bases in between. In germline, CDR1 is SQVTM, CDR2 ANQGSEA. The CDR3 bases are TGCAGCGTTGGACTGTCCTACGAGCAGTACTTC. Translating gives CSVGLSYEQYF.

This clonotype was seen a few times. The chain has TRBV20-1 and TRBJ1-5, with D unclear. CDR1 and CDR2 from the germline V gene are DFQATT and SNEGSKA (reference sequence). Trimming pared 3 bases from V and 7 bases from J, leaving 10 bases between. The CDR3 extends over 12 amino acids. The CDR3 here is CSASPIHQPQHF. CDR3 coding DNA: TGCAGTGCTAGTCCGATTCACCAGCCCCAGCATTTT.

This clonotype was counted only a few times. At one end, the junction sequence differs from germline, possibly due to a read error. The rearrangement links TRBV7-7 to TRBJ2-5; TRBD2 matches 13 bases. This CDR3 has 15 residues. Germline V gene lookup returns CDR1 SSHAT and CDR2 FNYEAQ (reference sequence). The CDR3 DNA follows: TGTGCTAGCAGCCCTTTGACTAGCGGGGGGGAGACCCAGTACTTC. Its protein is CASSPLTSGGETQYF.

This clonotype turned up a few times. V gene TRBV5-4 combines with J gene TRBJ2-1; D is uncertain. Trimming cost V 4 bases and J 1 base, with 6 bases left between them. CDR1 and CDR2 (germline): SGHNT, YYREEE (reference sequence). The CDR3 has 13 amino acids. In DNA, the CDR3 is TGTGCCAGCAGCCCGATATCCTACAATGAGCAGTTCTTC. This encodes CASSPISYNEQFF.

This clonotype has more than one count but fewer than ten. This chain uses TRBV2 with TRBJ2-7; tentatively, D is TRBD1 (7 bases). The CDR3 runs to 14 residues. V was shortened by 4 bases and J by 0 bases, with 10 bases between the two germline ends. Germline values: CDR1 SNHLY, CDR2 FYNNEI. In nucleotides, the CDR3 is TGTGCCAGCAGTGCAGGGGGGCACTCCTACGAGCAGTACGTC. As protein: CASSAGGHSYEQYV.